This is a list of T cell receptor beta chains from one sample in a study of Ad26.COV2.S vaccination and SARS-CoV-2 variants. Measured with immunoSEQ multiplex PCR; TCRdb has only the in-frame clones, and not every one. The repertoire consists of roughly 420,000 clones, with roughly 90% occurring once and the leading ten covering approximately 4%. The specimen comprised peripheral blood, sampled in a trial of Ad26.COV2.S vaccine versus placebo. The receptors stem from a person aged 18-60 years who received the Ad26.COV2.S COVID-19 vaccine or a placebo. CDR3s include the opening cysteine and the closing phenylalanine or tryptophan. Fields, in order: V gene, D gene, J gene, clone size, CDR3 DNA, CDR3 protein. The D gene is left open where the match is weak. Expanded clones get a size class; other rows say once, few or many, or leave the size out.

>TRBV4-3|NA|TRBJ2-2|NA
TGCGCCAGCAGCCAACGGGCGGCGAACACCGGGGAGCTGTTTTTT
CASSQRAANTGELFF
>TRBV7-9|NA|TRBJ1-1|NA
TGTGCCAGCAGCTTAGGACCAGGGTCGATTGTCAGTGGTACTGAAGCTTTCTTT
CASSLGPGSIVSGTEAFF
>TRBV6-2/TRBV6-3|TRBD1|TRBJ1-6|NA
TGTGCCAGCAGTTATGTTGGACAGGGCAATTCACCCCTCCACTTT
CASSYVGQGNSPLHF
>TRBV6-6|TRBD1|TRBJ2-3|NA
TGTGCCAGCAGTTCTACCCGACAGGGAAGCGCAGATACGCAGTATTTT
CASSSTRQGSADTQYF
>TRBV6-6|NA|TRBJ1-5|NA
TGTGCCAGCAGTTCCATCGGGAATCAGCCCCAGCATTTT
CASSSIGNQPQHF
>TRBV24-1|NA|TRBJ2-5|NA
TGTGCCACCAGTGACTCCTCCCTGGGGGAGACCCAGTACTTC
CATSDSSLGETQYF
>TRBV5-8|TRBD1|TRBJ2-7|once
TGTGCCAGCAGGTACAGGGACAGCCCCTCCTACGAGCAGTACTTC
CASRYRDSPSYEQYF
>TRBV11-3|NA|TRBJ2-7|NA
TGTGCCAGCACTGGTCTATGCGAGCAGTACTTC
CASTGLCEQYF
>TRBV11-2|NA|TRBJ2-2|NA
TGTGCAAGCAGCTGGGGGGAGACGAACACCGGGGAGCTGTTTTTT
CASSWGETNTGELFF
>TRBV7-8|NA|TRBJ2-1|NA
TGTGCCAGCAGCTTAGGAGGAACAGGAAACTACAATGAGCAGTTCTTC
CASSLGGTGNYNEQFF
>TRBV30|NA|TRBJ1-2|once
TGTGCCTGGTTTCGGGATCCTGCCTATGGCTACACCTTC
CAWFRDPAYGYTF
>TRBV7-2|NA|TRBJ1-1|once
TGTGCCAGCAGCTTAATTTTGAACACTGAAGCTTTCTTT
CASSLILNTEAFF
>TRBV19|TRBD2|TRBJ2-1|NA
TGTGCCAGTAGTATAGGACTAGCGGGAGTATACAATGAGCAGTTCTTC
CASSIGLAGVYNEQFF
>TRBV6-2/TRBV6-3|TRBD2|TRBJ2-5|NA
TGTGCCAGCAGTTCTAGCGGCGAGACCCAGTACTTC
CASSSSGETQYF
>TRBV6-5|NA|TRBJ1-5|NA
TGTGCCAGCAGGCCCGGATATAGCAATCAGCCCCAGCATTTT
CASRPGYSNQPQHF
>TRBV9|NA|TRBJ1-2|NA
TGTGCCAGCAGCGTAGGGTTGGATGTTGGCTACACCTTC
CASSVGLDVGYTF
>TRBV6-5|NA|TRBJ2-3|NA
TGTGCCAGCAGTACCAAGACTAGTCGAACAGATACGCAGTATTTT
CASSTKTSRTDTQYF
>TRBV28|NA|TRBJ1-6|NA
TGTGCCAGCAGCCGGGGACCTCGGAATTCACCCCTCCACTTT
CASSRGPRNSPLHF
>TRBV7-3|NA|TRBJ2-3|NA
TGTGCCAGCAGCTTTCCGGGGAACGCAGATACGCAGTATTTT
CASSFPGNADTQYF
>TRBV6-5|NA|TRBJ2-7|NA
TGTGCCAGCAGTTACCGAGCCGGGGACTACGAGCAGTACTTC
CASSYRAGDYEQYF
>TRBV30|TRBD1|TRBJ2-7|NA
TGTGCCTGGACAGGGGGATACGAGCAGTACTTC
CAWTGGYEQYF
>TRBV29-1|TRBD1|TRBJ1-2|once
TGCAGCCACGAACGGGACAGCAACTATGGCTACACCTTC
CSHERDSNYGYTF
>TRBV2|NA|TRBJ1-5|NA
TGTGCCAGCAGTGAAGAGGTTAACCAGCCCCAGCATTTT
CASSEEVNQPQHF
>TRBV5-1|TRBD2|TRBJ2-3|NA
TGCGCCAGCAGCTTGGCCCCCTCTAGCGGGGGGGCTACGCAGTATTTT
CASSLAPSSGGATQYF
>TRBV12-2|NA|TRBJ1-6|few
TGTGCAAGTCGCTCCCCTGGGAGGGACAGGGCGAATTCACCCCTCCACTTT
CASRSPGRDRANSPLHF
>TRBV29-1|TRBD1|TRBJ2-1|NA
TGCAGCGTTGCGCCTCCGAAACAGGGGCCGGGATACAATGAGCAGTTCTTC
CSVAPPKQGPGYNEQFF
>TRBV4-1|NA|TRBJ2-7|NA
TGCGCCAGCAGCCAAGGTGTGGACAGCCTTTTCTACGAGCAGTACTTC
CASSQGVDSLFYEQYF
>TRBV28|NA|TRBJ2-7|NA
TGTGCCAGCAGTTTATCAGGTCCGCAGGGATACTTGCGGGAGCAGTACTTC
CASSLSGPQGYLREQYF